This T cell receptor (beta chain) was identified in a study of blood T cell repertoires in COVID-19. The data were produced by immunoSEQ multiplex PCR, yet TCRdb's version contains in-frame clones alone and is incomplete. The profile shows fewer than 300,000 clones, 85% to 90% of them singletons. The CDR3 is 14 residues long. The V and J ends lost 5 bases and 0 bases, in that order; junction bases with no gene match: 3. CDR1 and CDR2 from the germline V gene are KGHDR and SFDVKD. Cohorts were based on clinical histories the participants reported. The chain joins TRBV24-1 to TRBJ2-7, with 7 bases fitting TRBD1. This clonotype originated in a man aged 18 to 29 who had recovered from COVID-19. Sequenced material: PBMCs or T cells enriched from blood (not recorded which). The CDR3 nucleotides are TGTGCCACCAGTGCCCGGGACAGCTCCTACGAGCAGTACTTC. This sequence encodes CATSARDSSYEQYF.